A selection of T cell receptor beta chains follows, all from one sample in a study of shared clonotypes between healthy human individuals. Repertoires were generated with immunoSEQ multiplex PCR, while TCRdb's copy carries only in-frame clones and drops some. The sample has 450,000 or so clones, roughly three quarters seen once. The sample comprised PBMCs. These receptors were taken from a woman in her thirties or forties in good health. Some clones in this sample may be carry-over from other donors' samples. Each CDR3 is given with its conserved first and last residue. Each record gives: D gene, clone size, V gene, J gene, CDR3 DNA, CDR3 protein. D genes are given only for firm matches. Size values are once, few and many counts, or a class for expanded clones, and some rows have none.

D: TRBD2
size: -
V: TRBV5-4
J: TRBJ2-7
DNA: TGTGCCAGCAGCAGGGGGACTAGCGGGAGCCGTAGGGTGTACGAGCAGTACTTC
CDR3: CASSRGTSGSRRVYEQYF

D: TRBD1
size: -
V: TRBV27
J: TRBJ2-7
DNA: TGTGCCAGCATACGTTCCCCGGGACAGGGCTACGAGCAGTACTTC
CDR3: CASIRSPGQGYEQYF

D: -
size: -
V: TRBV4-2
J: TRBJ1-2
DNA: TGTGCCAGCAGCATCGGCCTTAACCGGAGGGATGGCTACACCTTC
CDR3: CASSIGLNRRDGYTF

D: TRBD1
size: once
V: TRBV5-4
J: TRBJ1-4
DNA: TGTGCCAGCAGCCCCGGACAGGGGGCAACTAATGAAAAACTGTTTTTT
CDR3: CASSPGQGATNEKLFF

D: -
size: -
V: TRBV6-4
J: TRBJ2-1
DNA: TGTGCCAGCAGTGAGAAACAGGGCGGACATGAGCAGTTCTTC
CDR3: CASSEKQGGHEQFF

D: TRBD1
size: -
V: TRBV5-5
J: TRBJ1-2
DNA: TGTGCCAGCAGCTCGACAGGGGGCGCTTCTGGCTACACCTTC
CDR3: CASSSTGGASGYTF

D: -
size: -
V: TRBV2
J: TRBJ2-6
DNA: TGTGCCAGCAGTGAAGCTAGGGCTGGGGCCAACGTCCTGACTTTC
CDR3: CASSEARAGANVLTF

D: TRBD2
size: -
V: TRBV7-8
J: TRBJ2-3
DNA: TGTGCCAGCAGCTTAAGGATAGCGGGAGCTGGCACAGATACGCAGTATTTT
CDR3: CASSLRIAGAGTDTQYF

D: -
size: -
V: TRBV7-2
J: TRBJ2-7
DNA: TGTGCCAGCAGCTTAGCTTCATACTACGAGCAGTACTTC
CDR3: CASSLASYYEQYF

D: TRBD1
size: -
V: TRBV19
J: TRBJ1-2
DNA: TGTGCCAGTAACCCAGGGACAGGGCAGATCTATGGCTACACCTTC
CDR3: CASNPGTGQIYGYTF

D: TRBD1
size: few
V: TRBV19
J: TRBJ1-1
DNA: TGTGCCAGTAGTATCTCGCGCAGGGGGGACACTGAAGCTTTCTTT
CDR3: CASSISRRGDTEAFF

D: TRBD2
size: few
V: TRBV5-4
J: TRBJ2-1
DNA: TGTGCCAGCAGCCGTGGGACTAGCGGGAGATCTACCTACAATGAGCAGTTCTTC
CDR3: CASSRGTSGRSTYNEQFF

D: -
size: -
V: TRBV19
J: TRBJ2-7
DNA: TGTGCCAGTAGTTTCCAGGGGAGCCACGAGCAGTACTTC
CDR3: CASSFQGSHEQYF

D: TRBD2
size: -
V: TRBV7-3
J: TRBJ2-1
DNA: TGTGCCAGCAGCTCACTAGCGGGAGGTGTGGGCAATGAGCAGTTCTTC
CDR3: CASSSLAGGVGNEQFF

D: TRBD1
size: few
V: TRBV10-3
J: TRBJ1-5
DNA: TGTGCCATCAGTGACCAGGGGGGGGGAAGCAATCAGCCCCAGCATTTT
CDR3: CAISDQGGGSNQPQHF

D: -
size: -
V: TRBV19
J: TRBJ2-1
DNA: TGTGCCAGTAGTATATCCTCCTACAATGAGCAGTTCTTC
CDR3: CASSISSYNEQFF

D: TRBD1
size: -
V: TRBV2
J: TRBJ1-2
DNA: TGCGCCAGCCCCCCTGGGACAGGGGGACCCTACACCTTC
CDR3: CASPPGTGGPYTF

D: -
size: -
V: TRBV14
J: TRBJ2-6
DNA: TGTGCCAGCAGCCCCACCTCGACAGGCTCTGGGGCCAACGTCCTGACTTTC
CDR3: CASSPTSTGSGANVLTF

D: -
size: -
V: TRBV18
J: TRBJ1-1
DNA: TGTGCCAGCTCACTTGCTCGTCAGAACACTGAAGCTTTCTTT
CDR3: CASSLARQNTEAFF

D: TRBD2
size: -
V: TRBV18
J: TRBJ2-7
DNA: TGTGCCAGCTCACCGCTCCGGACTAGCGGGATCTACGAGCAGTACTTC
CDR3: CASSPLRTSGIYEQYF

D: -
size: -
V: TRBV21-1
J: TRBJ1-4
DNA: TGTGCCAGCAGCAAAGTAGCCCAGAACAATGAAAAACTGTTTTTT
CDR3: CASSKVAQNNEKLFF

D: TRBD1
size: -
V: TRBV6-1
J: TRBJ1-2
DNA: TGTGCCAGCAGGGGGACAGGGATAGGAGGCTACACCTTC
CDR3: CASRGTGIGGYTF

D: TRBD2
size: -
V: TRBV7-2
J: TRBJ2-1
DNA: TGTGCCAGCACCTTGGACCCGGGGACTAGCGGGAGATCCTACAATGAGCAGTTCTTC
CDR3: CASTLDPGTSGRSYNEQFF

D: TRBD2
size: -
V: TRBV5-1
J: TRBJ2-2
DNA: TGCGCCAGCAGCTTAAGAGCGGGAGCAATCGGCGGGGAGCTGTTTTTT
CDR3: CASSLRAGAIGGELFF

D: -
size: few
V: TRBV4-3
J: TRBJ1-2
DNA: TGCGCCAGCAGCCACCAAGGAAGAAATGGCTACACCTTC
CDR3: CASSHQGRNGYTF

D: TRBD1
size: few
V: TRBV10-2
J: TRBJ2-7
DNA: TGCGCCAGCAACCGGGACAGGGATCTAAACGAGCAGTACTTC
CDR3: CASNRDRDLNEQYF

D: TRBD2
size: -
V: TRBV28
J: TRBJ2-1
DNA: TGTGCCAGCAGTTCAGTACTAGCGGGAGAGCAGGGGGAGCAGTTCTTC
CDR3: CASSSVLAGEQGEQFF

D: -
size: -
V: TRBV11-3
J: TRBJ2-3
DNA: TGTGCCAGCAGCTTAGGGCCCTTCGACAGGAGCACAGATACGCAGTATTTT
CDR3: CASSLGPFDRSTDTQYF

D: -
size: -
V: TRBV6-1
J: TRBJ2-3
DNA: TGTGCCAGCGCAGCTGTGGTGACCACAGATACGCAGTATTTT
CDR3: CASAAVVTTDTQYF

D: -
size: -
V: TRBV6-1
J: TRBJ1-1
DNA: TGTGCCAGCGGCTACGGGGGGAACACTGAAGCTTTCTTT
CDR3: CASGYGGNTEAFF

D: -
size: -
V: TRBV6-5
J: TRBJ2-7
DNA: TGTGCCAGCAGCTGGGGGGGCGTCTACGAGCAGTACTTC
CDR3: CASSWGGVYEQYF

D: TRBD2
size: -
V: TRBV7-3
J: TRBJ2-7
DNA: TGTGCCAGCAAAAGTGGCGGGAGTCGTTACGAGCAGTACTTC
CDR3: CASKSGGSRYEQYF

D: TRBD1
size: -
V: TRBV6-5
J: TRBJ1-1
DNA: TGTGCCAGCAGTCAAAGCGACAGGGGGGCTGAAGCTTTCTTT
CDR3: CASSQSDRGAEAFF

D: -
size: -
V: TRBV30
J: TRBJ2-7
DNA: TGTGCCTGGAGTGCCCGCTATCAAGGGGGGATGTACGAGCAGTACTTC
CDR3: CAWSARYQGGMYEQYF

D: TRBD2
size: once
V: TRBV7-7
J: TRBJ2-1
DNA: TGTGCCAGCAGCTTAGGGCTAGCGGCGAACAATGAGCAGTTCTTC
CDR3: CASSLGLAANNEQFF

D: -
size: few
V: TRBV6-1
J: TRBJ2-2
DNA: TGTGCCAGCAGGGAATTGAGCATGACCGGGGAGCTGTTTTTT
CDR3: CASRELSMTGELFF

D: TRBD2
size: many
V: TRBV11-3
J: TRBJ2-2
DNA: TGTGCCAGCAGCAGCGGGACTAGCGGGTGGTCTAACACCGGGGAGCTGTTTTTT
CDR3: CASSSGTSGWSNTGELFF

D: -
size: -
V: TRBV29-1
J: TRBJ1-2
DNA: TGCAGCGTTGGGGCCGGGGGCCGGAATGGCTACACCTTC
CDR3: CSVGAGGRNGYTF

D: TRBD1
size: -
V: TRBV5-1
J: TRBJ2-1
DNA: TGCGCCAGCACAGACACCGGGACAGGGGTGAATGAGCAGTTCTTC
CDR3: CASTDTGTGVNEQFF

D: TRBD1
size: few
V: TRBV6-4
J: TRBJ2-1
DNA: TGTGCCAGCAGTGACACCACAGGGGGCAATGAGCAGTTCTTC
CDR3: CASSDTTGGNEQFF

D: TRBD2
size: -
V: TRBV5-6
J: TRBJ2-1
DNA: TGTGCCAGCAGCTTGGCGGCTAGCGGTTCATACAATGAGCAGTTCTTC
CDR3: CASSLAASGSYNEQFF

D: -
size: -
V: TRBV2
J: TRBJ1-5
DNA: TGTGCCAGCAGTCCCGAGGGGAGGAGCAATCAGCCCCAGCATTTT
CDR3: CASSPEGRSNQPQHF

D: TRBD1
size: -
V: TRBV7-2
J: TRBJ2-7
DNA: TGTGCCAGCAGGGGGACAGGGGGCGGCGAGCAGTACTTC
CDR3: CASRGTGGGEQYF

D: TRBD2
size: once
V: TRBV19
J: TRBJ2-1
DNA: TGTGCCAGTAGTATAGCCCTATCTAGCGGGAAGGGCTACAATGAGCAGTTCTTC
CDR3: CASSIALSSGKGYNEQFF

D: -
size: -
V: TRBV6-1
J: TRBJ1-5
DNA: TGTGCCAGCAGTGTGCAGGACAATAGCAATCAGCCCCAGCATTTT
CDR3: CASSVQDNSNQPQHF

D: -
size: -
V: TRBV28
J: TRBJ1-4
DNA: TGTGCCAGCAGTTTCCTGGCGGGGTCTGCTCGGGAAAAACTGTTTTTT
CDR3: CASSFLAGSAREKLFF

D: TRBD1
size: -
V: TRBV4-1
J: TRBJ2-2
DNA: TGCGCCAGCAGCCAAGGTTGGGACAGGGGGTACGGGGAGCTGTTTTTT
CDR3: CASSQGWDRGYGELFF

D: -
size: -
V: TRBV5-1
J: TRBJ1-5
DNA: TGCGCCAGCAGCTTGGGGTTTGGTCAGCCCCAGCATTTT
CDR3: CASSLGFGQPQHF

D: -
size: -
V: TRBV19
J: TRBJ2-1
DNA: TGTGCCAGTAGTGTATCGACAGTTGGAAATGAGCAGTTCTTC
CDR3: CASSVSTVGNEQFF

D: -
size: -
V: TRBV4-3
J: TRBJ2-1
DNA: TGCGCCAGCAGCCCCCAAAGGGAAAATACCGGGCAGCAGTTCTTC
CDR3: CASSPQRENTGQQFF

D: -
size: once
V: TRBV7-9
J: TRBJ2-1
DNA: TGTGCCAGCGGCTTAGTTCCAGAGGCCTTCAATGAGCAGTTCTTC
CDR3: CASGLVPEAFNEQFF

D: -
size: medium-sized
V: TRBV28
J: TRBJ1-6
DNA: TGTGCCAGCAGTTTAAGTCGTAATTCACCCCTCCACTTT
CDR3: CASSLSRNSPLHF

D: -
size: -
V: TRBV4-3
J: TRBJ2-7
DNA: TGCGCCAGCAGCCAAGACAGGGGTACCTACGAGCAGTACTTC
CDR3: CASSQDRGTYEQYF

D: TRBD1
size: -
V: TRBV5-1
J: TRBJ2-7
DNA: TGCGCCAGCAAAGGGACAGGGGACTACGAGCAGTACTTC
CDR3: CASKGTGDYEQYF

D: TRBD2
size: few
V: TRBV30
J: TRBJ2-5
DNA: TGTGCCTGGAGTCAGGGACTAGCGGGAGTGTTGAAAGAGACCCAGTACTTC
CDR3: CAWSQGLAGVLKETQYF

D: -
size: once
V: TRBV7-2
J: TRBJ2-5
DNA: TGTGCCAGCAGCCCCCAAATAGAGTTGGGGACCCAGTACTTC
CDR3: CASSPQIELGTQYF

D: TRBD1
size: -
V: TRBV5-4
J: TRBJ2-5
DNA: TGTGCCAGCAGCCGAGGGGGATCAGGGGGCCCCCAGGAGACCCAGTACTTC
CDR3: CASSRGGSGGPQETQYF

D: -
size: once
V: TRBV28
J: TRBJ2-5
DNA: TGTGCCAGCAGTTCCGGGACTTTCATCCAAGAGACCCAGTACTTC
CDR3: CASSSGTFIQETQYF

D: -
size: -
V: TRBV7-9
J: TRBJ1-1
DNA: TGTGCCAGCAGCCCTGGGTGGGGGCGGGAAGCTTTCTTT
CDR3: CASSPGWGREAFF